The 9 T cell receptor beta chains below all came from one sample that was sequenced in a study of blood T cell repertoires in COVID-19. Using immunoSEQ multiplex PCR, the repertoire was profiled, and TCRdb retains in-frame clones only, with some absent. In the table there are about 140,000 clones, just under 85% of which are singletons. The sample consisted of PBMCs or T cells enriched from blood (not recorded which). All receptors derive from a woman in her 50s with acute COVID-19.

The CDR3 protein is CASGASTRFNEQFF. The CDR3 DNA follows: TGTGCCAGCGGGGCGTCCACTCGATTCAATGAGCAGTTCTTC. The chain has TRBV2 and TRBJ2-1; possibly TRBD1 for D (5 bases). Germline V gene lookup returns CDR1 SNHLY and CDR2 FYNNEI. The CDR3 spans 14 residues. Trimming removed 8 bases from V and 6 bases from J, with 17 bases in between.

As DNA, the CDR3 is TGTGCCAGCAGTGAGAGACGGGAAGACACTGAAGCTTTCTTT. This gives the protein CASSERREDTEAFF. The chain links TRBV2 to TRBJ1-1; D gene ambiguous. CDR3 length equals 14 residues. Trimming left V 3 bases short and J 3 bases short, with 11 bases between. Germline loops: CDR1 SNHLY, CDR2 FYNNEI.

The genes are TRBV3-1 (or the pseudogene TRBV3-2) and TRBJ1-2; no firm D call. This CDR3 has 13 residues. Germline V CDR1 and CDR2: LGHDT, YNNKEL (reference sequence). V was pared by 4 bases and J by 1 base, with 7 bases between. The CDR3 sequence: CASSLGGNYGYTF. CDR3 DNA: TGTGCCAGCAGCCTCGGTGGTAACTATGGCTACACCTTC.

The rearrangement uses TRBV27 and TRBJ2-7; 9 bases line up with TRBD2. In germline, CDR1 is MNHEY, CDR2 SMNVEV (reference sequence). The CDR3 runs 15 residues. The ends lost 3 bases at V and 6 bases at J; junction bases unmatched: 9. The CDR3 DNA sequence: TGTGCCAGCAGTTTGAGGGGCGGGAGGGTAAGCGAGCAGTACTTC. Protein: CASSLRGGRVSEQYF.

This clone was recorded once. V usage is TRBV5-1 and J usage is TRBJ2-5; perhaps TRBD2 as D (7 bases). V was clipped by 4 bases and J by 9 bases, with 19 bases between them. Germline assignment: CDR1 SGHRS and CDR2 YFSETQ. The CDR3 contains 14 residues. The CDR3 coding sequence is TGCGCCAGCAGCGTGGGGCGGGGGCAAGATGCCCAGTACTTC. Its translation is CASSVGRGQDAQYF.

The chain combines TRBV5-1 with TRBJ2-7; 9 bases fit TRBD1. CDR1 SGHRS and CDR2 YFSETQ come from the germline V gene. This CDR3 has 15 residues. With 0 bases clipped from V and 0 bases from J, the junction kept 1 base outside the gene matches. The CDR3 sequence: CASSLGTGDSYEQYF. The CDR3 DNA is TGCGCCAGCAGCTTGGGGACAGGGGACTCCTACGAGCAGTACTTC. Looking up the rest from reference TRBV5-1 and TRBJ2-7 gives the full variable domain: KAGVTQTPRYLIKTRGQQVTLSCSPISGHRSVSWYQQTPGQGLQFLFEYFSETQRNKGNFPGRFSGRQFSNSRSEMNVSTLELGDSALYLCASSLGTGDSYEQYFGPGTRLTVT.

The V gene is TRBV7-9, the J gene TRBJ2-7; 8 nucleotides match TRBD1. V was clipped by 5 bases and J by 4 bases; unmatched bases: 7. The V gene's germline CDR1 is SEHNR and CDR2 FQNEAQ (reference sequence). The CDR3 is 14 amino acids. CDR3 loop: CASSRFTGGYEQYF. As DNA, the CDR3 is TGTGCCAGCAGCCGATTCACAGGGGGTTACGAGCAGTACTTC.

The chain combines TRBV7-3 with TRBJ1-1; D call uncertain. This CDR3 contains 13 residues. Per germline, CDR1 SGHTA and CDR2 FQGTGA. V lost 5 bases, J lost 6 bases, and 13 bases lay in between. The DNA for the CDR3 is TGTGCCAGCAGCGGAGGCGTCTGGTCTGAAGCTTTCTTT. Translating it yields CASSGGVWSEAFF.

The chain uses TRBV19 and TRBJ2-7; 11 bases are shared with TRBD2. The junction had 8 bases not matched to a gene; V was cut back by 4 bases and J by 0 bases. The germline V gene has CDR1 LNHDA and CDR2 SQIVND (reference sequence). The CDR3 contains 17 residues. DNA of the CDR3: TGTGCCAGTAGTACGAGAGGACTAGCGGGTAACTCCTACGAGCAGTACTTC. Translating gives CASSTRGLAGNSYEQYF.